Sequencing of this T cell receptor (beta chain) was carried out in a study of CD8+ T cells in alopecia areata (dated by TCRdb to the late 2010s). Turning to the overall study: Treated patients were enrolled in an open-label pilot trial of oral tofacitinib at 5 to 10 mg twice daily for moderate-to-severe alopecia areata. Amplification of TCRbeta CDR3 regions was done by immunoSEQ multiplex PCR using 35 Vbeta forward primers and 13 Jbeta reverse primers. RNA came from the PAXgene miRNA kit for fixed scalp, the miRNeasy kit for PBMCs, and the RNeasy kit for mouse skin. In treated patients, disease severity was measured using the SALT score, which gives the percentage of scalp surface area affected. Clonality in the scalp was compared among normal scalp (n=4), patchy alopecia areata scalp (n=8), and alopecia totalis/universalis scalp (n=8). In humans, TCRbeta sequencing was performed on scalp tissue and on sorted CD4+ and CD8+ peripheral blood T cells from healthy controls and from patients with patchy or totalis/universalis alopecia areata. Tofacitinib was administered for 6 to 18 months, and 6 months of follow-up off drug were then conducted to assess delayed response and recurrence. Tofacitinib-treated patients had biopsies at baseline and at 4 and 24 weeks of treatment, with a later scalp biopsy in several patients. In both human patients and the C3H/HeJ mouse model, the study applied high-throughput TCRbeta sequencing to look at T cell clonal expansion in alopecia areata. Here is what the overall study found, with its caveats: Shared TCR sequences between patients were less evident than in mice, which may be partly attributable to HLA diversity in the patient population. Tofacitinib significantly lowered scalp clonality and the number of expanded CD8+ clones among the top 100 scalp clones. Scalp TCR repertoire analysis is complicated because resident alphabeta T cells in normal human skin are also sequenced, whereas mouse skin is dominated by gammadelta T cells. Higher clonality and more expanded CD8+ clones were observed in lesional scalp than in normal scalp, particularly in alopecia totalis/universalis, a finding suggestive of antigenic drive. Many expanded lesional clones were found to persist in scalp and blood during tofacitinib treatment, and relapse after treatment cessation may be partly explained by this persistence. Because the treated cohort was small and had only one nonresponder, larger studies are needed to examine links between baseline CD8+ expansion and response.

The germline V gene supplies CDR1 SGDLS and CDR2 YYNGEE. The junction shows trimming of 4 bases on V and 3 bases on J, plus 13 bases between the germline ends. From cysteine to phenylalanine, the CDR3 is 14 amino acids long. The retained sequence is limited to the CDR3, 42 bases, with the frame set at the first base. Library preparation employed the immunoSEQ multiplex PCR assay. To provide template for TCR sequencing, every sample had RNA extracted and reverse transcribed into cDNA. First-strand cDNA was synthesized with SuperScript III using a 2:1 mix of oligo-dT and random hexamers. Amplification bias was assessed with a synthetic immune receptor repertoire, and residual bias was removed computationally. The authors' analysis ran thus. After raw reads were preprocessed to remove errors, the CDR3 was defined following IMGT conventions as running from the conserved cysteine to phenylalanine. To get clonality, Shannon entropy was normalized by log2 of the number of productive unique TCRs and the result was subtracted from 1. Whether scalp clones were CD4 or CD8 was inferred by matching scalp TCRbeta sequences against CD4 and CD8 repertoires sorted from blood. This is the immuneACCESS table as TCRdb keeps it, with only in-frame sequences that have V and J called. A part of the clones is gone; compared with another copy, unresolved V genes explain less than half, and the rest is unexplained. That table supplies the V and J calls and clone size; D and trimming were determined from the DNA. Here the sample has approximately 280,000 clones; 58% occur a single time. The ten largest make up approximately 1.7% of the sample.

About this clone: It has no known antigen specificity. No clone much larger than this one lies a single base away; base qualities are absent.

According to the study, the label for this sample's time point signals: 20 to 30 weeks on oral tofacitinib. Reading the label with the study, this specimen's treatment or condition is: oral pan-JAK inhibitor, 5-10 mg twice daily. Lesional scalp punch biopsies and peripheral blood were collected from alopecia areata patients. After PBMCs were isolated by density centrifugation and stained for CD3, CD4 and CD8, a FACSAria was used to sort CD4+ and CD8+ T cells. The material was CD4+ T cells sorted from blood, obtained at week 24, from a patient treated with tofacitinib. The receptor chain draws on TRBV9 and TRBJ1-1, with no confidently assigned D gene. The source is a human donor with alopecia areata. The DNA sequence is given as TGTGCCAGCAGCCTCCCTGGCGGGTACACTGAAGCTTTCTTT. Its protein product is CASSLPGGYTEAFF.